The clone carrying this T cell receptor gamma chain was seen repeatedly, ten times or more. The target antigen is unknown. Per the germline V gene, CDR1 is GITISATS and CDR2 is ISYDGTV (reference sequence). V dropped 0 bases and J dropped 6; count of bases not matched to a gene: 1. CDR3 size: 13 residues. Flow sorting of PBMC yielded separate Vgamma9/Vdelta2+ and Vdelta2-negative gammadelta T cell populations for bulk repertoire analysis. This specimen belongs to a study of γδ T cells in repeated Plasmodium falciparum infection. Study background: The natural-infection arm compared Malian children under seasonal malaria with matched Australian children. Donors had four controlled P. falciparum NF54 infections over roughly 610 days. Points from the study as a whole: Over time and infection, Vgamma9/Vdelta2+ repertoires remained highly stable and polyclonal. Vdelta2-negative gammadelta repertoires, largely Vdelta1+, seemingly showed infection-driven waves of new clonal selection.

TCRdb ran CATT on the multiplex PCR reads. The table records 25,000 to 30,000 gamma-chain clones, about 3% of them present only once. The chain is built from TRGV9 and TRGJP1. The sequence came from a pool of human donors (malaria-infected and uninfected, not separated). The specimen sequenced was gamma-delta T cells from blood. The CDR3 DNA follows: TGTGCCTTGTGGGAGGTGGCTGGTTGGTTCAAGATATTT. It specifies CALWEVAGWFKIF.